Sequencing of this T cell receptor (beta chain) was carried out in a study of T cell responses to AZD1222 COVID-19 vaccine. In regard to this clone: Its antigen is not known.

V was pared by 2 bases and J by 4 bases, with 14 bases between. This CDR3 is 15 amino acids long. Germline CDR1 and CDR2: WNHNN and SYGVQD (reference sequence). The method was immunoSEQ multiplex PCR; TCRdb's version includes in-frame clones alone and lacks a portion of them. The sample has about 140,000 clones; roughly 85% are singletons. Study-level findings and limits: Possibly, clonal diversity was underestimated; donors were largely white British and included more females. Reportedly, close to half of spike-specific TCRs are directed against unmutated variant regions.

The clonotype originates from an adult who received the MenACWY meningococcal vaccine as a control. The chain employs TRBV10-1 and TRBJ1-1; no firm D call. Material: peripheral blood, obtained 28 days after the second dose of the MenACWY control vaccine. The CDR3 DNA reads TGCGCCAGCAGTGAGCGATGGACCCCGGGCACTGAAGCTTTCTTT. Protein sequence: CASSERWTPGTEAFF.